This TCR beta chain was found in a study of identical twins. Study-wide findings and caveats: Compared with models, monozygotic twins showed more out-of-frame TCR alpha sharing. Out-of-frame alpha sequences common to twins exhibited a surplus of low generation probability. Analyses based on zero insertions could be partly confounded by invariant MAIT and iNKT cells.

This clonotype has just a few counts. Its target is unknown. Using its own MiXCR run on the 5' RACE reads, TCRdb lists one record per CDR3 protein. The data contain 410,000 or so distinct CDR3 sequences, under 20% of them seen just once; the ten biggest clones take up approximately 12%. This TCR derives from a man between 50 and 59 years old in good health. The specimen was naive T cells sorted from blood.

For the CDR3, the DNA is TGTGCCAGCAGATCAGGGACTTTTAATGAGCAGTTCTTC. Protein: CASRSGTFNEQFF. V is TRBV6-2 or TRBV6-3 and J is TRBJ2-1, with a tentative D call TRBD2 (6 bases). V lost 6 bases and J lost 7, with 13 bases in between. This CDR3 contains 13 residues. The germline V gene encodes CDR1 MNHEY and CDR2 SVGEGT.